One and the same sample provided the 32 T cell receptor beta chains below, sequenced in a study of T cells in Graves' hyperthyroidism and ophthalmopathy. RNA transcripts gave rise to amplified TCR beta CDR3 regions. Initially, a first-round RT-PCR of the TCR CDR3 employed the HTBI primer set. TCRdb analysed the multiplex PCR reads with MiXCR anew, one entry per CDR3 protein. The sample includes more than 550,000 distinct CDR3 sequences, 15% to 20% seen only once; the top ten take 15% to 18%. The sequenced material came from blood. These receptors all come from a man aged 50-59 years with Graves' hyperthyroidism.

This clonotype was seen ten or more times. The genes are TRBV6-2 or TRBV6-3 and TRBJ1-5; 10 nucleotides match TRBD1. The germline V gene has CDR1 MNHEY and CDR2 SVGEGT. V lost 8 bases, J lost 8 bases, and 15 bases stayed unmatched. The length of the CDR3 is 16 residues. The chain's CDR3 is CASGKLDRGRVKPQHF. DNA of the CDR3: TGTGCCAGCGGGAAACTCGACAGGGGGCGAGTAAAGCCCCAGCATTTT.

This clonotype occurred a few times. V and J are TRBV19 and TRBJ2-5, with 14 bases identical to TRBD2. The junction had 17 bases not matched to a gene; V was cut back by 3 bases and J by 2 bases. Germline V gene lookup returns CDR1 LNHDA and CDR2 SQIVND (reference sequence). The CDR3 covers 21 residues. The CDR3 protein is CASSIRGPRTSGRRPQETQYF. CDR3 sequence (DNA): TGTGCCAGTAGTATTCGGGGTCCCCGGACTAGCGGGAGGAGGCCACAAGAGACCCAGTACTTC.

This clonotype was found many times. V usage is TRBV10-3 and J usage is TRBJ1-6; no clear D. This CDR3 is 17 amino acids long. V lost 2 bases to trimming and J lost 0 bases, with 11 bases between them. The germline CDR1 and CDR2 sequences are ENHRY and SYGVKD. CDR3 sequence: CAISENTASSYNSPLHF. In nucleotides, the CDR3 is TGTGCCATCAGTGAGAATACCGCGAGCTCCTATAATTCACCCCTCCACTTT.

In this sample, this clonotype turned up many times. The J gene is TRBJ2-2, the V gene TRBV6-2 or TRBV6-3, with D possibly TRBD1 on 7 matching bases. CDR3 size: 17 residues. Trimming cost V 2 bases and J 2 bases, with 15 bases left between them. The V gene's germline CDR1 is MNHEY and CDR2 SVGEGT. The CDR3 region is CASSYLGGQSNTGELFF. CDR3 DNA sequence: TGTGCCAGCAGTTACCTCGGGGGACAGTCTAACACCGGGGAGCTGTTTTTT.

This clonotype showed up many times. The chain carries TRBV6-1 and TRBJ1-6; the D is unclear. The germline CDR1 and CDR2 sequences are MNHNS and SASEGT. The V and J ends lost 6 bases and 10 bases respectively, with 10 bases between them. This CDR3 is 12 amino acids long. CDR3 amino acids: CASRAENSPLHF. The CDR3 DNA is TGTGCCAGCAGGGCCGAGAACTCACCCCTCCACTTT.

The sample holds a few counts of this clonotype. The rearrangement uses TRBV19 and TRBJ2-7; TRBD1 or TRBD2 may be the D gene (5 bases each). V was pared by 6 bases and J by 2 bases, with 26 bases between. Germline-derived CDR1 and CDR2 are LNHDA and SQIVND (reference sequence). The CDR3 is 18 amino acids. CDR3 loop: CASSPYDFSGGNPYEQYF. The DNA for the CDR3 is TGTGCCAGTAGCCCTTACGATTTTAGTGGGGGAAACCCCTACGAGCAGTACTTC.

This clonotype occurred many times. The chain carries TRBV28 and TRBJ2-2; 7 nucleotides match TRBD2. Germline V CDR1 and CDR2: MDHEN, SYDVKM. With 2 bases clipped from V and 5 bases from J, the junction kept 5 bases outside the gene matches. The CDR3 covers 15 residues. The DNA for the CDR3 is TGTGCCAGCAGTTTAGTCGGGGAGGGAACCGGGGAGCTGTTTTTT. Its protein product is CASSLVGEGTGELFF.

The rearrangement uses TRBV27 and TRBJ1-3, with 7 bases identical to TRBD1. This CDR3 spans 14 amino acids. V lost 5 bases and J lost 4; bases outside the gene matches: 5. Germline V gene data show CDR1 as MNHEY and CDR2 as SMNVEV (reference sequence). The CDR3 loop reads CASSGRDSGNTIYF. The CDR3 DNA sequence: TGTGCCAGCAGTGGCCGGGACAGCGGAAACACCATATATTTT.

The chain couples TRBV4-1 to TRBJ2-4, with a tentative D call TRBD2 (5 bases). CDR3 length: 12 residues. V lost 3 bases to trimming and J lost 5 bases, with 5 bases between them. Germline-derived CDR1 and CDR2 are MGHRA and YSYEKL. The CDR3 protein is CASSQEENIQYF. The CDR3 DNA is TGCGCCAGCAGCCAGGAGGAAAACATTCAGTACTTC.

This clonotype has ten or more counts. This chain uses TRBV30 with TRBJ2-3, with TRBD1 matching over 11 bases. Trimming removed 3 bases from V and 2 bases from J; junction bases left unmatched: 4. The CDR3 runs to 15 residues. Looked up from germline, CDR1 is GTSNPN and CDR2 is SVGIG (reference sequence). This CDR3 reads CAWSWDRGITDTQYF. Written as DNA, the CDR3 is TGTGCCTGGAGCTGGGACAGGGGGATCACAGATACGCAGTATTTT.

This clonotype was counted only a few times. The rearrangement uses TRBV20-1 and TRBJ2-1; 10 bases fit TRBD1. The V gene end was trimmed by 0 bases and the J gene end by 8 bases; junction bases not matched to a gene: 7. This CDR3 spans 15 amino acids. Germline CDR1 DFQATT, CDR2 SNEGSKA (reference sequence). Here the CDR3 reads CSARDWDRGGHEQFF. Written as DNA, the CDR3 is TGCAGTGCTAGAGATTGGGACAGGGGAGGGCATGAGCAGTTCTTC.

This clonotype was detected many times. This sequence joins TRBV12-3 or TRBV12-4 and TRBJ2-7; perhaps TRBD1 as D (6 bases). The CDR3 has 16 residues. Trimming removed 0 bases at V and 4 bases at J, with 16 bases between. CDR3 nucleotides: TGTGCCAGCAGTTTAGCAGCAGGGGTTGGCATGTACGAGCAGTACTTC. Its protein is CASSLAAGVGMYEQYF.

This clonotype has more than one count but fewer than ten. The chain uses TRBV18 and TRBJ1-2; no definite D call. The V and J ends lost 2 bases and 2 bases respectively, with 9 bases between them. There are 14 residues in the CDR3. The germline gives CDR1 KGHSH, CDR2 LQKENI. CDR3 DNA sequence: TGTGCCAGCTCACCAGCCTACACGAACTATGGCTACACCTTC. Its protein product is CASSPAYTNYGYTF.

The count of this clonotype is one. A much larger clone is a single base away; this may be a read error. CDR3 in DNA: TGTGCCAGCAGCTTATGGGACAGGGGATATGGCTACACCTTC. It codes for CASSLWDRGYGYTF. V gene TRBV7-2 combines with J gene TRBJ1-2, with 10 bases that match TRBD1. Per germline, CDR1 SGHTA and CDR2 FQGNSA. The CDR3 is 14 residues long. V gave up 2 bases and J gave up 5 bases; unmatched junction bases: 2.

Note on this clonotype: A much larger clone sits a single nucleotide away, making a read error possible. The rearrangement links TRBV6-2 or TRBV6-3 to TRBJ2-7; D unclear. This CDR3 comprises 12 residues. CDR1 is MNHEY, CDR2 SVGEGT, per germline. The CDR3 sequence: CANSYPQYEQYF. The CDR3 nucleotides are TGTGCCAACAGTTACCCCCAGTACGAGCAGTACTTC.

There are many counts of this clonotype. The V and J genes are TRBV12-3 or TRBV12-4 and TRBJ2-1; no definite D call. The CDR3 runs 15 residues. Trimming removed 7 bases at V and 2 bases at J, with 15 bases between. CDR3 in DNA: TGTGCCAGCATCCTGACTCCTTCAGCCTACAATGAGCAGTTCTTC. Its translation is CASILTPSAYNEQFF.

This chain uses TRBV6-1 with TRBJ2-7; 10 bases agree with TRBD2. Germline CDR1 is MNHNS and CDR2 is SASEGT. V dropped 9 bases and J dropped 1; count of bases not matched to a gene: 36. The CDR3 extends over 24 amino acids. In DNA form, the CDR3 reads TGTGCCAGTACATCAAGGTCCTTGGTCGAGCGGGAGGGCCTAGAGTACCAAGGGTCCTACGAGCAGTACTTC. The encoded protein is CASTSRSLVEREGLEYQGSYEQYF.

Ten or more counts support this clonotype. The chain carries TRBV12-5 and TRBJ2-3; the D is unclear. This CDR3 comprises 17 residues. Germline-derived CDR1 and CDR2 are LGHNT and FRNRAP. V was pared by 2 bases and J by 0 bases, with 15 bases between. The CDR3 reads CASGLTSGDPSTDTQYF. The CDR3 DNA is TGTGCTAGTGGTTTGACTTCAGGCGATCCTAGCACAGATACGCAGTATTTT.

This clonotype was seen repeatedly, ten times or more. This rearrangement joins TRBV18 to TRBJ1-1; the D gene is possibly TRBD1 (5 bases). CDR3 length: 14 amino acids. Germline V gives CDR1 KGHSH, CDR2 LQKENI. The V end lost 2 bases, the J end lost 1 base, and 8 bases lay between the germline ends. CDR3: CASSPFDRNTEAFF. The CDR3 bases are TGTGCCAGCTCACCATTCGACAGGAACACTGAAGCTTTCTTT. Based on the CDR3 plus reference TRBV18 and TRBJ1-1, the full variable domain is NAGVMQNPRHLVRRRGQEARLRCSPMKGHSHVYWYRQLPEEGLKFMVYLQKENIIDESGMPKERFSAEFPKEGPSILRIQQVVRGDSAAYFCASSPFDRNTEAFFGQGTRLTVV.

V and J are TRBV20-1 and TRBJ2-2, with 7 positions matching TRBD1. With 0 bases clipped from V and 8 bases from J, the junction kept 6 bases outside the gene matches. Germline CDR1 DFQATT, CDR2 SNEGSKA (reference sequence). The CDR3 runs to 14 residues. The CDR3 sequence: CSARDGKGAGELFF. The CDR3 DNA reads TGCAGTGCTAGAGACGGAAAGGGGGCAGGGGAGCTGTTTTTT.

This clonotype was seen a handful of times. The chain is built from TRBV30 and TRBJ2-1; the D is unclear. The CDR3 runs to 13 residues. Germline V CDR1 and CDR2: GTSNPN, SVGIG (reference sequence). V dropped 3 bases and J dropped 5 bases, with 11 bases sitting between them. The CDR3 DNA follows: TGTGCCTGGAGAGTTATATTGAACAATGAGCAGTTCTTC. Amino acid sequence: CAWRVILNNEQFF.

This clonotype was detected a few times. The gene calls are TRBV6-1 and TRBJ2-7; 9 bases line up with TRBD1. CDR1 and CDR2 from the germline V gene are MNHNS and SASEGT. The CDR3 loop spans 15 amino acids. V shed 1 base and J 4 bases; nucleotides not matched to a gene: 5. The CDR3 nucleotides are TGTGCCAGCAGTGAAGACAGGGGGCCTGGGTACGAGCAGTACTTC. Its translation is CASSEDRGPGYEQYF.

This chain uses TRBV10-1 with TRBJ2-1; 9 bases line up with TRBD2. The CDR3 has 15 residues. Trimming cost V 3 bases and J 6 bases; bases outside gene matches: 6. CDR1 is WNHNN, CDR2 SYGVQD, per germline (reference sequence). The CDR3 coding sequence is TGCGCCAGCAGTGATCCGGGACTAGCTGTCAATGAGCAGTTCTTC. Translated: CASSDPGLAVNEQFF.

This clonotype has a handful of counts. The chain uses TRBV18 and TRBJ1-5, with 8 bases lining up with TRBD1. The V segment lost 5 bases and the J segment 7 bases; nucleotides outside the gene matches: 7. This CDR3 contains 14 residues. The germline V gene has CDR1 KGHSH and CDR2 LQKENI. For the CDR3, the DNA is TGTGCCAGCTCAACGTCAGGGGGCGAACAGCCCCAGCATTTT. This encodes CASSTSGGEQPQHF. Full variable domain (rest looked up from reference TRBV18 and TRBJ1-5): NAGVMQNPRHLVRRRGQEARLRCSPMKGHSHVYWYRQLPEEGLKFMVYLQKENIIDESGMPKERFSAEFPKEGPSILRIQQVVRGDSAAYFCASSTSGGEQPQHFGDGTRLSIL.

This clonotype was picked up many times. The chain recombines TRBV7-3 with TRBJ2-1, with 16 bases that match TRBD2. The CDR3 sequence is 15 residues long. The V gene end was trimmed by 2 bases and the J gene end by 12 bases; junction bases not matched to a gene: 4. The germline V gene encodes CDR1 SGHTA and CDR2 FQGTGA. The CDR3 nucleotides are TGTGCCAGCAGCTTAGGGACTAGCGGGAGGGAGATGCAGTTCTTC. Its translation is CASSLGTSGREMQFF.

This clonotype was counted many times. DNA for the CDR3: TGTGCCAGCAGCTTAGAGCCGACTAGCCATGAGCAGTTCTTC. It is translated as CASSLEPTSHEQFF. The chain joins TRBV7-3 to TRBJ2-1, with 7 nucleotides matching TRBD2. Unmatched junction bases numbered 6, after V lost 2 bases and J lost 8 bases. The CDR3 loop spans 14 amino acids. The V gene's germline CDR1 is SGHTA and CDR2 FQGTGA.

A single count supports this clonotype. The chain links TRBV6-5 to TRBJ2-3; D gene unclear. This CDR3 has 15 amino acids. Trimming stripped 0 bases from V and 8 bases from J, with 15 bases between. Germline values: CDR1 MNHEY, CDR2 SVGAGI. CDR3 loop: CASSYSGGVVGTQYF. CDR3 nucleotides: TGTGCCAGCAGTTACTCGGGTGGGGTGGTTGGTACGCAGTATTTT.

The V call is TRBV27, the J call TRBJ2-1; perhaps TRBD2 as D (5 bases). V was trimmed by 4 bases and J by 4 bases, leaving 8 bases between them. The germline V gene has CDR1 MNHEY and CDR2 SMNVEV (reference sequence). The CDR3 extends over 13 amino acids. CDR3 nucleotide sequence: TGTGCCAGCAGTTATACTAGTTACAATGAGCAGTTCTTC. Translated: CASSYTSYNEQFF.

This clonotype was observed at least ten times. The J gene is TRBJ2-7, the V gene TRBV11-2, with D uncertain. The CDR3 totals 18 residues. Between the trimmed V and J ends, which lost 2 bases and 6 bases, there was a span of 26 bases. Germline CDR1 and CDR2: SGHAT and FQNNGV. The CDR3, as DNA: TGTGCCAGCAGCTTACAGTCGTCGCACAGTGGTTCTACGGGCGAGCAGTACTTC. Translation gives CASSLQSSHSGSTGEQYF.

With regard to this clonotype: This probably arose from a read error, given a far larger clone one base away. For the CDR3, the DNA is TGTGCCTGGAGTGTACAGGGGAGCACTGAAGCTTTCTTT. This encodes CAWSVQGSTEAFF. The chain is built from TRBV30 and TRBJ1-1; TRBD1 aligns across 7 bases. The length of the CDR3 is 13 residues. V lost 0 bases, J lost 4 bases, and 2 bases stayed unmatched. Germline V gene lookup returns CDR1 GTSNPN and CDR2 SVGIG (reference sequence).

This clonotype was found many times. The chain carries TRBV19 and TRBJ1-1; TRBD1 might be the D (5 bases). In germline, CDR1 is LNHDA, CDR2 SQIVND (reference sequence). Trimming stripped 3 bases from V and 4 bases from J, with 12 bases between. The CDR3 contains 14 residues. Written as DNA, the CDR3 is TGTGCCAGTAGTATCGGGGCCGCCATCACTGAAGCTTTCTTT. Encoded protein: CASSIGAAITEAFF.

This clonotype has ten or more counts. The chain couples TRBV7-9 to TRBJ2-5; 11 positions match TRBD1. This CDR3 is 15 amino acids long. Germline CDR1 is SEHNR and CDR2 is FQNEAQ (reference sequence). V dropped 5 bases and J dropped 5; count of bases not matched to a gene: 7. In nucleotides, the CDR3 is TGTGCCAGCAGCCCCGGACAGGGGGCGCGGGAGACCCAGTACTTC. It specifies CASSPGQGARETQYF.